This entry is about one TCR beta chain. Its antigen is not identified. CDR3 length equals 17 residues. With 4 bases clipped from V and 0 bases from J, the junction kept 8 bases outside the gene matches. The V gene's germline CDR1 is LNHDA and CDR2 SQIVND (reference sequence). PCR primers comprised 60 Vbeta and 13 Jbeta primers. Only in-frame clones appear in the TCRdb table, and some are missing; sequencing was by immunoSEQ multiplex PCR. This table has around 94,000 clones, over 50% appearing once. These data are taken from a study of cytomegalovirus exposure and HLA in healthy donors. Study-wide findings and caveats: The authors later linked a missense DCLRE1C variant to TCR beta V- and J-gene trimming.

Material for sequencing was PBMCs. The receptor's source is a man younger than 45 in good health and CMV-seronegative. This chain joins TRBV19 and TRBJ2-7; 11 bases fit TRBD2. CDR3 in DNA: TGTGCCAGTAGTACCCTAGCGGGGGGACTAACCTCCTACGAGCAGTACTTC. It encodes CASSTLAGGLTSYEQYF.